This T cell receptor beta chain appears in the sequencing data of a study of blood T cells in healthy people across ages. The second PCR ran about 6 to 12 cycles with a sample-barcoded 5' primer and J-beta primers. TCRdb itself ran the 5' RACE reads through MiXCR, one entry per CDR3 protein. The sample records fewer than 750,000 distinct CDR3 sequences, about 50% being singletons. Trimming stripped 3 bases from V and 1 base from J, with 9 bases between. Per germline, CDR1 SQVTM and CDR2 ANQGSEA. The CDR3 is 13 amino acids. Isolated per sample were at least 7 million PBMCs. This clonotype originated in a woman older than 75 in good health. The chain employs TRBV29-1 and TRBJ1-2; the D gene is possibly TRBD1 (5 bases). Sequencing was done on a sample of blood. CDR3 sequence reads: CSVDRADNYGYTF. The CDR3 nucleotides are TGCAGCGTTGACAGGGCGGATAACTATGGCTACACCTTC.